The clone carrying this TCR beta chain appeared a few times. Its antigen is unknown. The data are from a study of blood T cells in healthy people across ages. General observations from the study: The percentage of naive T cells correlated strongly with TCR beta diversity.

The use of a sample-barcoded 5' primer and a J-beta primer mix characterized a second PCR of roughly 7 to 11 cycles. TCRdb re-called the 5' RACE reads with MiXCR, one entry per CDR3 protein. The sample includes 500,000 to 550,000 distinct CDR3 sequences, 24% of them seen just once. Germline V gene data show CDR1 as SGHAT and CDR2 as FQDESV (reference sequence). The length of the CDR3 is 17 residues. V was trimmed by 2 bases and J by 2 bases, leaving 18 bases between them. These data also formed part of another study, on T cells of mothers and their children. From that paper: About 3 million TCR beta reads per child versus over 9 million per mother.

The chain is built from TRBV11-1 and TRBJ1-1; D possibly corresponds to TRBD1 (5 bases). Input material: blood. The clonotype originates from a boy aged 5-17 years in good health. The CDR3 DNA reads as TGTGCCAGCAGCTTACGTTTTCGCAGGGCGTATAACACTGAAGCTTTCTTT. Protein: CASSLRFRRAYNTEAFF.